This T cell receptor beta chain was documented in a study of T cells after posttransplantation cyclophosphamide. Trimming cost V 2 bases and J 1 base, with 9 bases left between them. The CDR3 is made up of 14 amino acids. CDR1 and CDR2 (germline): GTSNPN, SVGIG (reference sequence). Cells defined as naive were viable CD3+CD4+ or CD3+CD8+ and CCR7+CD45RA+CD45RO-CD95-CD27+CD28+. Repertoires were generated with immunoSEQ multiplex PCR, while TCRdb's copy carries only in-frame clones and drops some. Here the sample spans approximately 28,000 clones, under 95% being singletons. As to this clone: Its antigen is still unknown.

Overall study results and limits: Tissue-infiltrating T cells from skin or gut overlapped little with blood T cells. Later post-transplant blood repertoires were often dominated by donor CD8+ memory clones.

Material for sequencing was naive CD4+ T cells sorted from PBMCs. This TCR came from a woman aged 60-70 years in good health, CMV-negative, and a related stem cell transplant donor. This chain connects TRBV30 to TRBJ1-5; D gene unclear. The CDR3 loop is CAWSSRVSNQPQHF. In nucleotides, the CDR3 is TGTGCCTGGAGTTCGAGGGTGAGCAATCAGCCCCAGCATTTT.